The clone carrying this T cell receptor (beta chain) was picked up a small number of times. Its antigen is as yet unknown. CDR3 length: 15 residues. With V trimmed by 10 bases and J by 5 bases, 12 bases remained unmatched. CDR1 is SGHTA, CDR2 FQGNSA, per germline. These data come from a study of cytomegalovirus exposure and HLA in healthy donors. Both 60 Vbeta primers and 13 Jbeta primers went into the PCR. Here immunoSEQ multiplex PCR was the method, and the copy in TCRdb shows in-frame clones only, minus some. The sample holds a few hundred thousand clones; about three quarters are singletons and the top ten take less than 20%. Broader study findings: Associated with cytomegalovirus, according to the listing, were 150 to 200 TCR beta chains. For presence/absence analyses, sequencing depth was assumed to be roughly uniform across donors.

This clonotype was sampled from a man aged 40-55 years in good health and CMV-seronegative. Sequenced sample: PBMCs. V gene TRBV7-2 combines with J gene TRBJ2-4; 9 nucleotides line up with TRBD1. CDR3: CATRGAGTGQNIQYF. CDR3 DNA sequence: TGTGCCACTCGAGGAGCCGGGACAGGGCAAAACATTCAGTACTTC.